These 17 T cell receptor beta chains originate from one sample sequenced in a study of Ad26.COV2.S vaccination and SARS-CoV-2 variants (TCRdb year 2021). The time point label corresponds to: individuals recovered from natural SARS-CoV-2 infection. The method was the immunoSEQ multiplex PCR assay. TCRdb carries this immuneACCESS record with in-frame sequences only. Its versions omit some clonotypes, under half of them owing to an unresolved V gene in the studies checked, with the rest unexplained. Within this sample are around 370,000 clones, with around 92% of them counted one time only. The ten largest account for 3% to 4% of the sample. The sample was peripheral blood, taken after recovery from COVID-19. These receptors all come from a human donor who had recovered from COVID-19.

This chain connects TRBV13 to TRBJ1-6; TRBD1 aligns across 9 bases. This CDR3 comprises 16 residues. CDR1 PRHDT and CDR2 FYEKMQ come from the germline V gene (reference sequence). Unmatched junction bases numbered 4, after V lost 0 bases and J lost 7 bases. The CDR3, as DNA: TGTGCCAGCAGCTTAGGGGCTGGGACAGGGAATTCACCCCTCCACTTT. Amino acid sequence: CASSLGAGTGNSPLHF.

V is TRBV9 and J is TRBJ2-5; D assignment may be TRBD1 or TRBD2 (6 bases each). From germline, CDR1 is SGDLS and CDR2 YYNGEE. This CDR3 has 15 amino acids. The ends were cut back, 4 bases at V and 2 bases at J, with 15 bases in the middle. The CDR3: CASSPQGRGQETQYF. In nucleotides, the CDR3 is TGTGCCAGCAGCCCACAGGGACGGGGGCAAGAGACCCAGTACTTC.

This sequence joins TRBV7-3 and TRBJ2-1, with D maybe TRBD2 (7 bases). The CDR3 has 14 residues. Per the germline V gene, CDR1 is SGHTA and CDR2 is FQGTGA. Trimming shortened V by 5 bases and J by 7 bases, and 15 bases separated the two germline ends. The CDR3: CASSPRGGLNEQFF. The DNA for the CDR3 is TGTGCCAGCAGCCCAAGGGGGGGACTTAATGAGCAGTTCTTC. Full variable domain (rest looked up from reference TRBV7-3 and TRBJ2-1): GAGVSQTPSNKVTEKGKYVELRCDPISGHTALYWYRQSLGQGPEFLIYFQGTGAADDSGLPNDRFFAVRPEGSVSTLKIQRTERGDSAVYLCASSPRGGLNEQFFGPGTRLTVL.

The gene calls are TRBV6-5 and TRBJ1-6; D gene uncertain. Between the trimmed V and J ends, which lost 0 bases and 7 bases, there was a span of 13 bases. In germline, CDR1 is MNHEY, CDR2 SVGAGI. The CDR3 contains 16 residues. The CDR3 bases are TGTGCCAGCAGTTACTCGCCTGGTGCCAACAATTCACCCCTCCACTTT. It translates to CASSYSPGANNSPLHF.

DNA of the CDR3: TGTGCCAGCAGCCAACAGGGGGCAGGTAATTCACCCCTCCACTTT. As protein: CASSQQGAGNSPLHF. This chain joins TRBV5-5 and TRBJ1-6; 9 bases agree with TRBD1. Germline V gene data show CDR1 as SGHKS and CDR2 as YYEKEE (reference sequence). The CDR3 has 15 residues. V shed 4 bases, J shed 6 bases, and the junction held 5 bases outside the gene matches.

V usage is TRBV27 and J usage is TRBJ2-7, with 9 bases identical to TRBD1. With V trimmed by 3 bases and J by 2 bases, 2 bases remained unmatched. Per germline, CDR1 MNHEY and CDR2 SMNVEV (reference sequence). CDR3 size: 14 residues. The CDR3 nucleotides read TGTGCCAGCAGTTTTTGGACAGGGGCCTACGAGCAGTACTTC. It codes for CASSFWTGAYEQYF.

V and J are TRBV2 and TRBJ1-1; D is undetermined. The germline gives CDR1 SNHLY, CDR2 FYNNEI. The CDR3 is made up of 13 amino acids. Trimming pared 6 bases from V and 2 bases from J, leaving 10 bases between. The CDR3 protein is CASRINRNTEAFF. The CDR3 DNA reads TGTGCCAGCAGAATCAACAGAAACACTGAAGCTTTCTTT.

The rearrangement joins TRBV6-6 to TRBJ2-7, with TRBD1 matching over 9 bases. This CDR3 has 15 residues. The junction had 9 bases not matched to a gene; V was cut back by 6 bases and J by 3 bases. Per the germline V gene, CDR1 is MNHNY and CDR2 is SVGAGI (reference sequence). The CDR3 spells CASRNSGTGNYEQYF. Written as DNA, the CDR3 is TGTGCCAGCAGAAATTCCGGGACAGGGAACTACGAGCAGTACTTC.

V usage is TRBV25-1 and J usage is TRBJ2-1, with D perhaps TRBD1 (5 bases). Germline V lookup: CDR1 MGHDK, CDR2 SYGVNS. This CDR3 spans 13 amino acids. V was clipped by 2 bases and J by 13 bases, with 15 bases between them. DNA of the CDR3: TGTGCCAGCAGTGAAGGGGCCTCACAACGACAGTTCTTC. Protein sequence: CASSEGASQRQFF.

The chain is built from TRBV5-1 and TRBJ1-5, with 11 bases identical to TRBD1. The V and J ends lost 4 bases and 5 bases, in that order; junction bases with no gene match: 5. The CDR3 totals 15 residues. CDR1 is SGHRS and CDR2 is YFSETQ in the germline V gene. DNA of the CDR3: TGCGCCAGCAGCCTGGGACAGGGGGTCGATCAGCCCCAGCATTTT. Its translation: CASSLGQGVDQPQHF.

V is TRBV6-5 and J is TRBJ2-5; D could derive from TRBD1 or TRBD2 (6 bases each). This CDR3 is 14 amino acids long. V shed 6 bases and J shed 1 base, with 12 bases lying between them. CDR1 is MNHEY and CDR2 is SVGAGI in the germline V gene. The CDR3 coding sequence is TGTGCCAGCAGGAGTAGGGGGGCCCAAGAGACCCAGTACTTC. This sequence encodes CASRSRGAQETQYF.

This chain uses TRBV9 with TRBJ1-2; no clear D gene. Trimming removed 5 bases from V and 3 bases from J, with 17 bases in between. Germline lookup yields CDR1 SGDLS and CDR2 YYNGEE. The CDR3 has 15 amino acids. The CDR3 loop reads CASRAPSRGDYGYTF. The CDR3 DNA sequence: TGTGCCAGCAGGGCACCTTCACGGGGTGACTATGGCTACACCTTC.

This sequence joins TRBV27 and TRBJ2-7; D call uncertain. Germline V gene lookup returns CDR1 MNHEY and CDR2 SMNVEV (reference sequence). Trimming left V 4 bases short and J 0 bases short, with 7 bases between. CDR3 length equals 13 residues. The CDR3 sequence: CASSSHSSYEQYF. DNA of the CDR3: TGTGCCAGCAGTTCTCACAGCTCCTACGAGCAGTACTTC.

This chain connects TRBV6-4 to TRBJ2-5, with TRBD2 identical over 7 bases. V lost 6 bases to trimming and J lost 2 bases; unmatched junction nucleotides: 12. The CDR3 runs to 16 residues. The germline gives CDR1 MRHNA, CDR2 SNTAGT. CDR3 sequence (DNA): TGTGCCAGCAGCCCCCTTCCGGGGGGAGGTCAAGAGACCCAGTACTTC. Protein sequence: CASSPLPGGGQETQYF.

The J gene is TRBJ1-2, the V gene TRBV11-2; 8 bases map to TRBD1. The junction had 8 bases not matched to a gene; V was cut back by 4 bases and J by 4 bases. CDR3 length equals 15 residues. The germline V gene has CDR1 SGHAT and CDR2 FQNNGV. In nucleotides, the CDR3 is TGTGCCAGCAGCTCAAGCGGGACAGGAATCTATGGCTACACCTTC. Translation gives CASSSSGTGIYGYTF.

CDR3 coding DNA: TGTGCCAGCAGTGCCAAGGGCAGGGAAGAGACCCAGTACTTC. It is translated as CASSAKGREETQYF. The chain links TRBV6-2 or TRBV6-3 to TRBJ2-5; D may be TRBD1 (5 bases). The CDR3 runs 14 residues. V was trimmed by 5 bases and J by 3 bases, leaving 13 bases between them. CDR1 is MNHEY and CDR2 is SVGEGT in the germline V gene.

This chain connects TRBV27 to TRBJ2-1; D not certain. Germline values: CDR1 MNHEY, CDR2 SMNVEV (reference sequence). This CDR3 has 14 residues. The V end lost 2 bases, the J end lost 9 bases, and 14 bases lay between the germline ends. The CDR3 loop reads CASSLDSGRREQFF. In DNA form, the CDR3 reads TGTGCCAGCAGTTTAGATTCGGGTAGGCGTGAGCAGTTCTTC.